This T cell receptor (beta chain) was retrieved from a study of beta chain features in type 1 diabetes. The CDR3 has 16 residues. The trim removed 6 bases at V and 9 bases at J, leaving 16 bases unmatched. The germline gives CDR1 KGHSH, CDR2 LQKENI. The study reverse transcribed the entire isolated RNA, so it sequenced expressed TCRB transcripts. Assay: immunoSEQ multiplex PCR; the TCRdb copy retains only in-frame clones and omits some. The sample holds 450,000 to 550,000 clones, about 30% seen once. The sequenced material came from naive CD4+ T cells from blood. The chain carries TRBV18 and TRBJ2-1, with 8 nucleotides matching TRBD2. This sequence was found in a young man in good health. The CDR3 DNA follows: TGTGCCAGCTCTCTGTCTACGGGACTAGTCAGGGCTGAGCAGTTCTTC. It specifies CASSLSTGLVRAEQFF.